These 5 T cell receptor beta chains originate from one sample sequenced in a study of monozygotic twins with inflammatory bowel disease. Reprocessing the 5' RACE reads, TCRdb reports a single entry for every CDR3 protein and omits DNA. The sample is made up of hundreds of thousands of distinct CDR3 sequences, and the top ten hold 2.4% of it. Sequenced input: blood. The receptors were sampled from a human donor with ulcerative colitis or Crohn's disease, or a healthy co-twin of an affected twin (not recorded which).

The chain carries TRBV2 and TRBJ2-7; TCRdb's D call, TRBD1, is unchecked because there is no DNA. CDR1 SNHLY and CDR2 FYNNEI come from the germline V gene. The CDR3 is made up of 16 amino acids. The CDR3 spells CASSEIPGQVAGEQYF.

V and J are TRBV5-1 and TRBJ2-1; there is no DNA to check the TCRdb D call of TRBD2. The CDR3 has 16 amino acids. CDR1 is SGHRS, CDR2 YFSETQ, per germline. CDR3 protein: CASSLGGLAGSSEQFF.

The J gene is TRBJ2-2, the V gene TRBV29-1. The CDR3 extends over 12 amino acids. CDR1 and CDR2 from the germline V gene are SQVTM and ANQGSEA. The CDR3: CSVGGIQGELFF.

The chain links TRBV4-3 to TRBJ1-3. Germline V gives CDR1 LGHNA, CDR2 YSLEER. CDR3 length equals 13 residues. This chain's CDR3 is CASSVSFENTIYF.

CDR3 protein: CASSPLGTGELFF. The chain employs TRBV6-4 and TRBJ2-2; the TCRdb call, TRBD1, lacks DNA for checking. Per the germline V gene, CDR1 is MRHNA and CDR2 is SNTAGT. The CDR3 extends over 13 amino acids.